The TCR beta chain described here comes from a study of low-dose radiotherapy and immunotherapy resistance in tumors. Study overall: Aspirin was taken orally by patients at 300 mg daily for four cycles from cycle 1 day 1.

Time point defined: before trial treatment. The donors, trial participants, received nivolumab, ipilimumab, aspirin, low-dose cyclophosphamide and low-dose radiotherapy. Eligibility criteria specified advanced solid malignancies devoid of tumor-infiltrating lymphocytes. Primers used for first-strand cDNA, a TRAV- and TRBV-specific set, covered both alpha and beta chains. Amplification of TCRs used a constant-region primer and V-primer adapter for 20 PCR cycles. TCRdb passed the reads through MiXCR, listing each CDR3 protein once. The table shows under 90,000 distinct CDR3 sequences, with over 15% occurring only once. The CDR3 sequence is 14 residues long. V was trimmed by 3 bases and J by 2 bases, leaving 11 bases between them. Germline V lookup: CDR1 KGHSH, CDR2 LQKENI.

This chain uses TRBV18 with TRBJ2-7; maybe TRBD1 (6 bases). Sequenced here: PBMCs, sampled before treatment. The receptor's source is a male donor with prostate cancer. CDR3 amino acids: CASSPNRDTYEQYF. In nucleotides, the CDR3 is TGTGCCAGCTCACCGAACAGGGATACCTACGAGCAGTACTTC.